This T cell receptor beta chain was recorded in a study of CD8+ T cells in alopecia areata. V was pared by 2 bases and J by 5 bases, with 8 bases of the junction left unmatched. Germline assignment: CDR1 SGDLS and CDR2 YYNGEE. This CDR3 has 16 amino acids. About this clone: The antigen is undetermined.

Treatment: oral pan-JAK inhibitor, 5-10 mg twice daily. It was cDNA, reverse transcribed from extracted RNA, that served as the sequencing template. Repertoires were generated with immunoSEQ multiplex PCR, while TCRdb's copy carries only in-frame clones and drops some. Of 170,000 or so clones listed, under 60% were seen once; the top ten hold around 12%. Broader study findings: The treated group had a single nonresponder, limiting CD8+ expansion-response conclusions. Clonality in the scalp and expanded CD8+ clones ranked among the top 100 were significantly decreased by tofacitinib. TCRs were shared less clearly across patients than in mice, possibly for HLA-related reasons.

The gene calls are TRBV9 and TRBJ2-1, with 9 bases fitting TRBD1. The receptor comes from a human donor with alopecia areata. The specimen comprised CD8+ T cells sorted from blood, sampled at week 24, from a patient treated with tofacitinib. CDR3 sequence reads: CASSVGDRGLNNEQFF. The CDR3 coding sequence is TGTGCCAGCAGCGTGGGAGACAGGGGGTTAAACAATGAGCAGTTCTTC. Supplemented by reference TRBV9 and TRBJ2-1, the full variable domain reads DSGVTQTPKHLITATGQRVTLRCSPRSGDLSVYWYQQSLDQGLQFLIQYYNGEERAKGNILERFSAQQFPDLHSELNLSSLELGDSALYFCASSVGDRGLNNEQFFGPGTRLTVL.